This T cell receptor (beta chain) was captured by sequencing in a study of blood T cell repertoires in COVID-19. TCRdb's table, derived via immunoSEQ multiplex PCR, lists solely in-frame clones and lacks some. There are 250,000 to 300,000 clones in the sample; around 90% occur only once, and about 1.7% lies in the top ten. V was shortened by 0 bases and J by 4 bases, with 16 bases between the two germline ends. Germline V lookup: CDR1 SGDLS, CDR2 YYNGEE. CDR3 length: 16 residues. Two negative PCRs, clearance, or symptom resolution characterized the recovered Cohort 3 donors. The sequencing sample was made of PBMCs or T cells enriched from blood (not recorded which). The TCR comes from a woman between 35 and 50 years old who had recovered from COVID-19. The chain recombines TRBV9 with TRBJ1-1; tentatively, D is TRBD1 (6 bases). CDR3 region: CASSVVAGASSTEAFF. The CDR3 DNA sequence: TGTGCCAGCAGCGTAGTGGCAGGGGCCAGCAGCACTGAAGCTTTCTTT.